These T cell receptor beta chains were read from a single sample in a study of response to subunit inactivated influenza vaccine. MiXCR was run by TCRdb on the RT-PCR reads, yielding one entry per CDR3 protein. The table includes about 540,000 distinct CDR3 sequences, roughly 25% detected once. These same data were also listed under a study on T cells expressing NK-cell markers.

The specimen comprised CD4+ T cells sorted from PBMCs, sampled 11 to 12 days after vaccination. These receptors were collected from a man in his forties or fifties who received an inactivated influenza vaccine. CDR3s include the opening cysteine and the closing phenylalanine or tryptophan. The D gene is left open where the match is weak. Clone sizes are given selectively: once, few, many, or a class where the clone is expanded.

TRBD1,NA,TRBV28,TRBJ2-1,TGTGCCAGCAGTTTTCGGACAGGGATCCGCAATGAGCAGTTCTTC,CASSFRTGIRNEQFF
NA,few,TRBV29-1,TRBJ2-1,TGCAGCGTTGCCTCGCGGAGCTCCTACAATGAGCAGTTCTTC,CSVASRSSYNEQFF
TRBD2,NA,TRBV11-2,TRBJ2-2,TGTGCCAGCAGCTTACGTCCTAGCGGGGGGATAACGAACACCGGGGAGCTGTTTTTT,CASSLRPSGGITNTGELFF
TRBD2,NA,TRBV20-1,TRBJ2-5,TGCAGTGCAAGACGAGCGGGGGGGATAATCGGGTCCCAGTACTTC,CSARRAGGIIGSQYF
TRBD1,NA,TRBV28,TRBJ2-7,TGTGCCAGCAGTACCCCCGGACAGGGGGCTCGCTACGAGCAGTACTTC,CASSTPGQGARYEQYF
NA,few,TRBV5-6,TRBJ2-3,TGTGCCAGCAGCTTGATGGGGGCAGGAAGCACAGATACGCAGTATTTT,CASSLMGAGSTDTQYF
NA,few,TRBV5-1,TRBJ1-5,TGCGCCAGCAGCTTGGGACCCCTGGGGCCAGATCAGCCCCAGCATTTT,CASSLGPLGPDQPQHF
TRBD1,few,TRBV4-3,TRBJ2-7,TGCGCCAGCAGCCTGGATGATGACAGGGCCTACGAGCAGTACTTC,CASSLDDDRAYEQYF
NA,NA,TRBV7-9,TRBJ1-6,TGTGCCAGCAGCTTAACAGGGAGCTCCTATAATTCACCCCTCCACTTT,CASSLTGSSYNSPLHF
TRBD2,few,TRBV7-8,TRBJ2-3,TGTGCCAGCAGCTTAGATAGCGGGGGGGCCCCGAATACGCAGTATTTT,CASSLDSGGAPNTQYF
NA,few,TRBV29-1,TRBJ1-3,TGCAGCGTTGCAGTGACCTCGGGAAACACCATATATTTT,CSVAVTSGNTIYF
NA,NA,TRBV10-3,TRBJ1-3,TGTGCCATCAGTGAGGCTGGAAACACCATATATTTT,CAISEAGNTIYF
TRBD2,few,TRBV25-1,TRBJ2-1,TGTGCCAGCAGAGAAGCGGGAGGGGGGAATGAGCAGTTCTTC,CASREAGGGNEQFF
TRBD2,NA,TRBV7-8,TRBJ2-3,TGTGCCAGCAGCTTAATTTCGTCTAGTAGACTAGCGGGGGCAGATACGCAGTATTTT,CASSLISSSRLAGADTQYF
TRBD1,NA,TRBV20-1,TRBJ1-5,TGCAGTGCCCACGGACAGGGTAATCAGCCCCAGCATTTT,CSAHGQGNQPQHF
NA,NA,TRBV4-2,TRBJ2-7,TGTGCCAGCAGCCAAGAATCCGTGGGTGGTCGCGGGCAGTACTTC,CASSQESVGGRGQYF
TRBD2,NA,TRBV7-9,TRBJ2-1,TGTGCCAGCACCTTCCGAGCGGGGGGCGCAAATGAGCAGTTCTTC,CASTFRAGGANEQFF
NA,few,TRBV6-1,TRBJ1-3,TGTGCCAGCAGGCTACTGAATTTGAGGGACACCATATATTTT,CASRLLNLRDTIYF
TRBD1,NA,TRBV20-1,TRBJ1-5,TGCAGTGCTAGCAGAGGGGGCTCAGGCAATCAGCCCCAGCATTTT,CSASRGGSGNQPQHF
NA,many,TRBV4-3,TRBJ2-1,TGCGCCAGCAGCCAAGAGTATAGCGCCTCCTACAATGAGCAGTTCTTC,CASSQEYSASYNEQFF
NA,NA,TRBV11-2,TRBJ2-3,TGTGCCAGCAGCTCTTCAGAACTCACGCGCACAGATACGCAGTATTTT,CASSSSELTRTDTQYF
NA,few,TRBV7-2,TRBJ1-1,TGTGCCAGCAGCTCAAGGACGGAGAGTGAAGCTTTCTTT,CASSSRTESEAFF
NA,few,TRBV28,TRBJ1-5,TGTGCCAGCAGTTTGGCCAGTAGCAATCAGCCCCAGCATTTT,CASSLASSNQPQHF
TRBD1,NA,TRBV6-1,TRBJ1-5,TGTGCCAGCAGTCCGCCCCGAAGGACAGGGGTCGGTCAGCCCCAGCATTTT,CASSPPRRTGVGQPQHF
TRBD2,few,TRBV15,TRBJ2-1,TGTGCCACCAGCAGAGGTCCAGGGAGGGTGGCTTTGGGTGAGCAGTTCTTC,CATSRGPGRVALGEQFF
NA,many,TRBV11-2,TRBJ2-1,TGTGCCAGCAGCCCGGGGACGCGGAATGAGCAGTTCTTC,CASSPGTRNEQFF
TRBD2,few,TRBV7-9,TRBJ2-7,TGTGCCAGCAGCTTAGCCGTGGGGGGGTTCGAGCAGTACTTC,CASSLAVGGFEQYF
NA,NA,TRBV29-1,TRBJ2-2,TGCAGCGCGATAACCGGCTCGACCCACACCGGGGAGCTGTTTTTT,CSAITGSTHTGELFF
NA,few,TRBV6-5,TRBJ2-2,TGTGCCAGCAGTTACTCGGTTCCGACCGGGGAGCTGTTTTTT,CASSYSVPTGELFF
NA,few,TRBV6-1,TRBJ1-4,TGTGCCAGCAGTACCCTGGCGGCAGTTAATGAAAAACTGTTTTTT,CASSTLAAVNEKLFF
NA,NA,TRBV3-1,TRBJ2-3,TGTGCCAGCAGCCAAGGGCAGGGGCCCTTATCAGATACGCAGTATTTT,CASSQGQGPLSDTQYF
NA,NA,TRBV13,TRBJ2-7,TGTGCCAGCAGCCCCAGGCGGGGAGAGGGAGACGAGCAGTACTTC,CASSPRRGEGDEQYF
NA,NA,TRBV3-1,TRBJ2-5,TGTGCCAGCAGCAGTTACGCTTCGGAGACCCAGTACTTC,CASSSYASETQYF
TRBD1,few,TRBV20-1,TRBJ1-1,TGCAGTGCCACTCCGCCGGGACAGGGGAACACTGAAGCTTTCTTT,CSATPPGQGNTEAFF
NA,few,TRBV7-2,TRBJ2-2,TGTGCCAGCAGCTTAGGAAGGTCCACCGGGGAGCTGTTTTTT,CASSLGRSTGELFF
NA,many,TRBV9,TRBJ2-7,TGTGCCAGCAGTTTAGGGACGGAGACCTACGAGCAGTACTTC,CASSLGTETYEQYF
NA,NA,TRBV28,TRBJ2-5,TGTGCCAGCAGTCCCGGAGGACCTAAGAAGACCCAGTACTTC,CASSPGGPKKTQYF
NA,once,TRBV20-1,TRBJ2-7,TGCAGTGCTAGAGGAATGGGGGGGCAAAGCTACGAGCAGTACTTC,CSARGMGGQSYEQYF
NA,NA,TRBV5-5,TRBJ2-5,TGTGCCAGCAGCTTGGGAGCAGGGCCCCGCGGAGAGACCCAGTACTTC,CASSLGAGPRGETQYF
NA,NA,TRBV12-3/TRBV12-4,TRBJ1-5,TGTGCCAGCAGTCCTGGGGCAGGCCATAGCAATCAGCCCCAGCATTTT,CASSPGAGHSNQPQHF
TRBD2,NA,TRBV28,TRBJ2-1,TGTGCCAGCATCTTGACTAGCGGATACTACAATGAGCAGTTCTTC,CASILTSGYYNEQFF
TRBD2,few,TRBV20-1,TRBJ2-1,TGCAGTGCGAAGGGACTAGCGGGAGGGCCTTTCAATGAGCAGTTCTTC,CSAKGLAGGPFNEQFF
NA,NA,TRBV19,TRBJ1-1,TGTGCCAGTCTCTGGAGGACTGAAGCTTTCTTT,CASLWRTEAFF
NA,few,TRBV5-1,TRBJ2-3,TGCGCCAGCGCCTCGGACAGCTACACAGATACGCAGTATTTT,CASASDSYTDTQYF
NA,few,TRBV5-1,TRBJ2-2,TGCGCCAGCAGCCCGGACGGTAGCGGAAATGGGGGCACCGGGGAGCTGTTTTTT,CASSPDGSGNGGTGELFF
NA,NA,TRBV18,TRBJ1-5,TGTGCCAGCTCACCACAGGGACGGGGAAATCAGCCCCAGCATTTT,CASSPQGRGNQPQHF
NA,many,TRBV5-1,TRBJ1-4,TGCGCCAGCAGCTTGGATCAGGGAGAAAAACTGTTTTTT,CASSLDQGEKLFF
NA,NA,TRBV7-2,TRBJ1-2,TGTGCCAGCAGCTTAGCAACCGGTGGCTACACCTTC,CASSLATGGYTF
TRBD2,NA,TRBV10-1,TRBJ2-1,TGCGCCAGCAACGGCCGCGGGGGAGGGTCTGGGAATGAGCAGTTCTTC,CASNGRGGGSGNEQFF
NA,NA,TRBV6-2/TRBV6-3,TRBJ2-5,TGTGCCAGCACTCAACTCCAAGAGACCCAGTACTTC,CASTQLQETQYF
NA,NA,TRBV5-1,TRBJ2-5,TGCGCCAGCAGCAGACAGGCCGGAGCCCATGAGACCCAGTACTTC,CASSRQAGAHETQYF
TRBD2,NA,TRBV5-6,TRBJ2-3,TGTGCCAGCAGCTTGGCTAGCGGGAGGGACACAGATACGCAGTATTTT,CASSLASGRDTDTQYF